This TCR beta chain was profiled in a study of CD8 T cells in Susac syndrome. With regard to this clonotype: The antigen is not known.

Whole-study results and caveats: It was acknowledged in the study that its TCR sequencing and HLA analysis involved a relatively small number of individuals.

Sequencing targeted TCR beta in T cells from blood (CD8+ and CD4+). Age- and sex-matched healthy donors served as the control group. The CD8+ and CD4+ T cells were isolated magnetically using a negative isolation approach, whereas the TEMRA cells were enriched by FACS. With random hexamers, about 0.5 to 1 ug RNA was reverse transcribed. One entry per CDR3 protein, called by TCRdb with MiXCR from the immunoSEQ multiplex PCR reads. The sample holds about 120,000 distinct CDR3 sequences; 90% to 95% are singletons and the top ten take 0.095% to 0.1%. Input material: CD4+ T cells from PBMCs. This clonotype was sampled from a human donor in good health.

The CDR3 here is CASRGGSGNEQFF. The CDR3, as DNA: TGTGCCAGCAGGGGCGGGAGCGGCAATGAGCAGTTCTTC. This sequence joins TRBV6-5 and TRBJ2-1; 7 bases map to TRBD2. From germline, CDR1 is MNHEY and CDR2 SVGAGI. V lost 6 bases, J lost 6 bases, and 5 bases stayed unmatched. CDR3 size: 13 residues.